Listed here are 16 T cell receptor beta chains from one sample, sequenced in a study of shared clonotypes between healthy human individuals. TCRdb's copy holds only in-frame clones and misses some; the assay was immunoSEQ multiplex PCR. The sample lists roughly 2.2 million clones, roughly 92% seen once, with about 0.41% in the top ten. The specimen sequenced was naive CD4+ T cells from PBMCs. Subset of the sample: CD45RA+ positively selected. Every receptor here comes from a man younger than 30 in good health. Some clones in this sample may be carry-over from other donors' samples.

This clone was seen a handful of times. The chain joins TRBV28 to TRBJ1-3; no reliable D call. CDR1 is MDHEN, CDR2 SYDVKM, per germline. V was cut by 1 base and J by 3 bases, with 10 bases left in between. This CDR3 has 15 residues. Written as DNA, the CDR3 is TGTGCCAGCAGTTTATTGAGGGTTGGTGGAAACACCATATATTTT. Residues: CASSLLRVGGNTIYF.

The chain links TRBV19 to TRBJ1-4; D may be TRBD1 (6 bases). V was cut by 2 bases and J by 0 bases, with 19 bases left in between. Germline V CDR1 and CDR2: LNHDA, SQIVND (reference sequence). The CDR3 runs to 19 residues. CDR3 sequence reads: CASSIRTDLRTATNEKLFF. Here the CDR3 DNA reads TGTGCCAGTAGTATACGGACAGACCTAAGAACTGCAACTAATGAAAAACTGTTTTTT.

With regard to this clone: The same CDR3 arises from other DNA sequences in this sample as well. This chain links TRBV13 with TRBJ2-1; no reliable D call. Germline CDR1 is PRHDT and CDR2 is FYEKMQ (reference sequence). The ends were cut back, 1 base at V and 3 bases at J, with 7 bases in the middle. The CDR3 runs 14 residues. The CDR3 region is CASSLVAGYNEQFF. For the CDR3, the DNA is TGTGCCAGCAGCTTAGTTGCTGGCTACAATGAGCAGTTCTTC.

This chain links TRBV6-5 with TRBJ1-5; D is perhaps TRBD1 (6 bases). The CDR3 runs 13 residues. Trimming took 10 bases from V and 5 from J, leaving 15 bases between them. Germline loops: CDR1 MNHEY, CDR2 SVGAGI. CDR3 in amino acids: CATSTGKYQPQHF. DNA for the CDR3: TGTGCCACCTCAACAGGGAAGTATCAGCCCCAGCATTTT.

In regard to this clone: This sample includes further DNA sequences coding for the same CDR3. The chain links TRBV7-9 to TRBJ1-5; the match to TRBD1 covers 7 bases. Germline loops: CDR1 SEHNR, CDR2 FQNEAQ (reference sequence). The CDR3 sequence is 14 residues long. The V and J ends lost 4 bases and 2 bases, in that order; junction bases with no gene match: 2. The CDR3 loop reads CASSSQGGNQPQHF. DNA for the CDR3: TGTGCCAGCAGCTCCCAGGGGGGCAATCAGCCCCAGCATTTT.

V is TRBV30 and J is TRBJ2-1; 9 bases align to TRBD2. V was pared by 2 bases and J by 7 bases, with 12 bases of the junction left unmatched. Germline V gene lookup returns CDR1 GTSNPN and CDR2 SVGIG (reference sequence). The CDR3 extends over 16 amino acids. The DNA for the CDR3 is TGTGCCTGGAGTCCTGCGGGAGGGCCAGGCCGGAATGAGCAGTTCTTC. Translating gives CAWSPAGGPGRNEQFF.

V is TRBV7-2 and J is TRBJ2-1, with 8 bases lining up with TRBD2. Germline CDR1 and CDR2: SGHTA and FQGNSA. This CDR3 is 14 amino acids long. V shed 5 bases, J shed 10 bases, and the junction held 10 bases outside the gene matches. The CDR3 region is CASSARTSRREQFF. In DNA, the CDR3 is TGTGCCAGCAGCGCCCGGACTAGCCGCCGAGAGCAGTTCTTC.

V and J are TRBV19 and TRBJ1-5; possibly TRBD1 for D (5 bases). The CDR3 contains 17 residues. Per the germline V gene, CDR1 is LNHDA and CDR2 is SQIVND (reference sequence). Trimming shortened V by 3 bases and J by 7 bases, and 22 bases separated the two germline ends. CDR3 sequence reads: CASSIPNVGGSTQPQHF. CDR3 DNA: TGTGCCAGTAGTATCCCTAATGTGGGGGGAAGTACGCAGCCCCAGCATTTT.

The chain combines TRBV29-1 with TRBJ2-5, with D perhaps given as TRBD1 or TRBD2 (5 bases each). The J call could be wrong; TRBJ2-7 is a better fit for the DNA end. The germline gives CDR1 SQVTM, CDR2 ANQGSEA. This CDR3 has 16 residues. CDR3 region: CSVEDSGRGPTYEQYF. Here the CDR3 DNA reads TGCAGCGTTGAAGATAGTGGTAGGGGACCAACCTACGAGCAGTACTTC.

The chain links TRBV4-3 to TRBJ2-1, with 11 bases matching TRBD2. Losses at the gene ends were 1 base for V and 6 bases for J; bases not matched to a gene: 2. The CDR3 has 15 residues. Per the germline V gene, CDR1 is LGHNA and CDR2 is YSLEER. The CDR3 sequence: CASSQGGLAANEQFF. The CDR3 DNA sequence: TGCGCCAGCAGCCAAGGGGGACTAGCGGCCAATGAGCAGTTCTTC.

J is TRBJ2-3 and V is TRBV27; 9 bases align to TRBD2. Trimming took 8 bases from V and 3 from J; bases not matched to a gene: 15. CDR1 is MNHEY, CDR2 SMNVEV, per germline (reference sequence). The CDR3 is made up of 17 amino acids. The CDR3 sequence is CASGRSRLAGVTDTQYF. In nucleotides, the CDR3 is TGTGCCAGCGGTAGGTCGAGGTTAGCGGGAGTGACAGATACGCAGTATTTT.

The chain combines TRBV7-2 with TRBJ1-4; D is unclear. Germline V CDR1 and CDR2: SGHTA, FQGNSA. V was shortened by 1 base and J by 9 bases, with 12 bases between the two germline ends. The CDR3 has 14 amino acids. CDR3 in DNA: TGTGCCAGCAGCTTAGTAGGGTCAGCGAAAAAACTGTTTTTT. Amino acid sequence: CASSLVGSAKKLFF.

This chain joins TRBV5-1 and TRBJ2-1; D is possibly TRBD2 (6 bases). CDR3 length: 16 residues. V lost 0 bases and J lost 6, with 16 bases in between. The V gene's germline CDR1 is SGHRS and CDR2 YFSETQ. CDR3 DNA sequence: TGCGCCAGCAGCTTGGATTCCGGGAGTAGGGGCAATGAGCAGTTCTTC. This sequence encodes CASSLDSGSRGNEQFF.

The chain employs TRBV7-8 and TRBJ2-7; 7 bases are shared with TRBD1. V was clipped by 1 base and J by 4 bases; unmatched bases: 7. Germline V gene data show CDR1 as SGHVS and CDR2 as FQNEAQ. The CDR3 extends over 15 amino acids. CDR3 nucleotide sequence: TGTGCCAGCAGCTTAGGCCCGGGACAGATTTACGAGCAGTACTTC. It is translated as CASSLGPGQIYEQYF.

The chain uses TRBV18 and TRBJ1-2, with a possible D match to TRBD1 (5 bases). The CDR3 has 13 residues. Trimming pared 3 bases from V and 4 bases from J, leaving 9 bases between. Per the germline V gene, CDR1 is KGHSH and CDR2 is LQKENI. This CDR3 reads CASSPGAAYGYTF. DNA of the CDR3: TGTGCCAGCTCACCCGGGGCTGCCTATGGCTACACCTTC.

This chain connects TRBV7-2 to TRBJ2-3; TRBD1 aligns across 7 bases. From germline, CDR1 is SGHTA and CDR2 FQGNSA. The CDR3 has 16 amino acids. Trimming cost V 1 base and J 2 bases; bases outside gene matches: 6. The CDR3 spells CASSLGGTELTDTQYF. Here the CDR3 DNA reads TGTGCCAGCAGCTTAGGGGGGACAGAACTCACAGATACGCAGTATTTT.